Detailed here is one TCR beta chain. The antigen it binds to is not known. No base quality values were provided; no much bigger clone lies one nucleotide off. This sample was taken from a study of T cells in localized non-small cell lung cancer (dated by TCRdb to 2020 to 2022). With regard to the full study: The study examined T cell repertoires in roughly 240 patients with early-stage NSCLC and compared tumors with uninvolved tumor-adjacent lungs. The cohort comprised 236 treatment-naïve NSCLC patients with resected, localized lung tumors. The mean age of the NSCLC patients was roughly 70 years, with roughly 120 men and over 100 women.

On the study overall, not on this receptor specifically: A median of around 60 of the top 100 tumor clones turned up in the paired uninvolved adjacent lung, and roughly 30 of those clones also ranked among the top 100 of that same adjacent lung. Because of the exploratory design, TCR variables were selected using unadjusted p-values without false-discovery rate correction. Because multi-region sequencing of the tumors was not done, intratumor heterogeneity could not be ruled out. Higher T cell density in blood was associated with longer overall survival, whereas higher clonality in adjacent lung was associated with shorter survival. The highest T cell clonality was observed in uninvolved tumor-adjacent lung, where clonality exceeded that of tumor, suggesting that antigenic responses were more focused in uninvolved tumor-adjacent lung.

Based on the germline V gene (reference sequence), the CDR1 and CDR2 sequences are LNHDA and SQIVND. The CDR3 has 15 amino acids, counting the end cysteine and phenylalanine. Of all the DNA, just the CDR3 is kept, 45 bases in frame from base 1. The V end loses 3 bases and the J end loses 0 bases, and a stretch of 9 bases separates them. Uninvolved adjacent lung was taken at least 2 cm from the tumor margin and confirmed free of atypia by two independent pathologists. At diagnosis, tumor, uninvolved tumor-adjacent lung and peripheral blood were collected and then preserved as a mix of FFPE and fresh-frozen material. The immunoSEQ Assay was used to sequence TCR beta CDR3 regions from DNA. Under the source paper's analysis protocol: To compute T cell density, TCR beta template counts were normalized to usable DNA, which was estimated by amplifying housekeeping genes. Richness was estimated with the preseqR package, extrapolating to 400,000 templates for PBMC samples and 120,000 templates for tissue samples. Clonality was defined by subtracting Pielou's evenness from one. Tissue-enriched TCRs were identified through differential abundance testing performed on productive amino-acid clonotypes, with a minimum total count of 5 and an alpha of 0.1. The Jaccard Index and the Morisita Overlap Index were used to measure repertoire overlap between compartments. GLIPH grouped TCR beta CDR3s together with public tetramer-defined viral CDR3s, and a viral motif had to include at least three viral sequences and show V-gene enrichment. Entries here come from immuneACCESS through TCRdb and include only in-frame sequences with V and J called. Some clones fail to appear in such tables; in the studies checked, an unresolved V gene covers under half of the shortfall, and the cause of the remainder is unknown. V, J and clone size derive from that table, while D and trimming were established from the DNA sequence. This sample lists some 1,500 clones; approximately 23% were detected once. The ten largest clonotypes hold about 13% of the sample.

The clonotype comes from a man aged 18 to 50 with stage I lung adenocarcinoma. The specimen was normal lung tissue next to the tumor, collected before any cancer treatment. Here the chain combines TRBV19 and TRBJ1-5; no confident D gene assignment can be made. The CDR3 in this case is CASSMTDLSNQPQHF. The nucleotide sequence reads as follows: TGTGCCAGTAGTATGACGGACCTTAGCAATCAGCCCCAGCATTTT.